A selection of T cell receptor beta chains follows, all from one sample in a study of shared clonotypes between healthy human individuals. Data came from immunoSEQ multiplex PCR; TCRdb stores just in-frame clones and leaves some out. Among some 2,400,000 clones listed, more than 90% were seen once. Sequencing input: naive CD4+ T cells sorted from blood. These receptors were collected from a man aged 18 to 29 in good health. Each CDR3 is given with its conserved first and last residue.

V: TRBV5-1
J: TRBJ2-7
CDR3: CASSLLGQSSYEQYF

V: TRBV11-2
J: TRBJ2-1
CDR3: CASSRDYNEQFF

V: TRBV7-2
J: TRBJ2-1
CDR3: CASSLGGAYYNEQFF

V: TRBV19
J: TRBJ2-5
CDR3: CASSTGQDPQETQYF

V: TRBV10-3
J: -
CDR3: CAISESRQGVYYEQYF

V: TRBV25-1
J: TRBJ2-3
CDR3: CASSLGLAGTDTQYF

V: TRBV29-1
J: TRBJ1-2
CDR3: CSVLRGQGYGYTF

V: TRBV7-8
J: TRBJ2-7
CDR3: CASSSHRDFPYEQYF

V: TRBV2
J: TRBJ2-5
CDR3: CASKSRVSIQETQYF

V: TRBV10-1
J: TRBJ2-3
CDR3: CASSVDSLTDTQYF

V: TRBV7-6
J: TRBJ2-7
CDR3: CASSLEDRGGWYEQYF

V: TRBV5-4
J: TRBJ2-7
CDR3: CASSFGGGSPYEQYF

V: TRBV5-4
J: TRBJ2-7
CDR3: CASSPGPAYEQYF

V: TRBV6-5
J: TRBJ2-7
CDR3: CASMGRAYEQYF

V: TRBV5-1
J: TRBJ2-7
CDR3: CASSFQGSYEQYF

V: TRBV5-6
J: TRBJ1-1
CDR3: CASSGDTDQAFF

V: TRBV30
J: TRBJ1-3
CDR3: CAWSSSGSAGNTIYF

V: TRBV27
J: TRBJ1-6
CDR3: CASSSERGGPVYNSPLHF

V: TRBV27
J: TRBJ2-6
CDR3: CASSLMSVGANVLTF

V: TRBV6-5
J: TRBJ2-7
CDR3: CASRRLTGGGYEQYF

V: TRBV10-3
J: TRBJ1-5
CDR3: CAISEDRSSNQPQHF

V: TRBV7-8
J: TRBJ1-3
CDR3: CASSLVDRLGNTIYF

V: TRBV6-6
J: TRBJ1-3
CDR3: CASIKGLSGNTIYF

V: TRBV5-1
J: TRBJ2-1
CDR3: CASSWGDGGNEQFF

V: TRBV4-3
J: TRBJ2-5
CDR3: CASSLGQVAALGETQYF

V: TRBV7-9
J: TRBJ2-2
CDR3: CASSSLSGTGELFF

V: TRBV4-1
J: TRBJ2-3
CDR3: CASSRTLAGVSTDTQYF

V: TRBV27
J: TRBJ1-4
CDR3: CASSPRPAVNEKLFF

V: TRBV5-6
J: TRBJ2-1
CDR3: CASSWGQGLYNEQFF